A single TCR beta chain is shown here with its context. This clone was found many times. Its antigen specificity is not known. Nothing much larger sits one base from this clone, and base qualities are not available. These data come from a study of cytomegalovirus exposure and HLA in healthy donors (dated by TCRdb to 2017 to 2019). For the wider study: In an earlier analysis of some 550 of the donors, approximately 260 Gb of sequence data and some 100 million unique TCR beta sequences from some 170 million T cells were reported. Around 300 gigabases of sequencing data and roughly 90 million unique TCR sequences were included in an early release covering 550 to 800 HLA-typed donors. Of the 300 to 500 genotyped donors, less than 90% were placed in the genetic ancestry cluster associated with self-reported Caucasian donors. The aim of the study was to test whether cataloging public T cell receptors could identify signatures of past pathogen exposure. The study profiled the T cell repertoires of 500 to 800 subjects by immunosequencing and related them to cytomegalovirus serostatus. Along with the approximately 700-subject first cohort, a separate validation cohort of around 110 different subjects was used. High-throughput TCR immunosequencing, statistical association of individual TCRs with disease status, and machine learning were combined to predict cytomegalovirus infection status. To study patterns of TCR occurrence, a later analysis re-analyzed previously published TCR beta repertoires from more than 550 donors and added high-resolution HLA genotyping. Rather than drawing on any new phenotypic data, the later analysis identified candidate immune exposures from TCR beta sequences and the way those sequences occurred across donors. An earlier analysis of 587 of the donors used high-throughput TCR beta sequencing to judge whether each TCR beta V gene segment behaved as functional or pseudogenic. Alongside the repertoire data, information on donor age, sex, ethnicity and CMV serostatus was compiled. A later genetic analysis used genome-wide SNP genotypes for about 60% of the roughly 700 donors, treating that subset as a discovery cohort. All discovery cohort repertoires had been generated on a single sequencing platform. Class I and class II HLA loci were covered by the typing at four-digit resolution. The number of typed donors differed by locus: about 620-640 for A, B, C, DRB1 and DQB1; some 500 for DQA1; some 590 for DPA1; and roughly 490 for DPB1. Because of strong linkage in the cohort, 4 to 6 DR-DQ haplotypes were treated as single units for association and clustering. Among about 390 genotyped donors of the cohort, an average of around 240,000 unique TCR beta nucleotide sequences were sequenced per donor, around 20% of them non-productive. What the work shows at the level of the full study, not this receptor alone: Some IMGT-functional V segments, including TRBV6-2 and TRBV6-3, could not be told apart with the 87-base-pair reads, so those segments were excluded. Across donors, most TCR sequences were observed very rarely, whereas some public TCRs were present in many individuals. The classifier was reported to diagnose cytomegalovirus status with high specificity and sensitivity in both the original cohort and the validation cohort. An earlier analysis of roughly 570 of the donors showed that most TCR beta V segments appeared in productive rearrangements either about 90% or about 30% of the time, which broadly matched IMGT annotations. Linkage disequilibrium might explain the correlated functional status among segregating V segments, but an unknown experimental factor could not be excluded. V-gene and J-gene trimming of TCR beta chains was associated with a missense DCLRE1C variant in a later genetic analysis, and the association was replicated in an independent cohort. A later analysis reported that several top co-occurrence clusters appeared linked to parvovirus B19, influenza, CMV and Epstein-Barr virus. Over 15 rarely observed V segments, including chromosome 9 orphons, were excluded from the earlier analysis of about 610 of the donors because counts were too low. For the cohort, immune exposure information was limited to CMV serostatus. The study listed 150 to 200 TCR beta chains as associated with cytomegalovirus. Compared with the approximately 710-donor mean, donors in an Asian-associated ancestry cluster had fewer N-insertions in productive TCRs, according to a later genetic analysis. In a later analysis, most CMV-associated TCR beta chains were found to appear HLA-restricted, with HLA associations seemingly driven largely by CMV exposure. Compared with equally common non-associated chains, HLA-associated TCR beta chains in a later analysis were more clonally expanded and had lower generation probabilities. According to a later analysis, TCR association rates differed among HLA loci, with DRB1 alleles showing the most associated TCRs and HLA-C alleles showing the fewest. A cluster of highly shared sequence variants was judged likely to be a technical artifact of the sequencing pipeline. In vitro tests confirmed that a few of the cytomegalovirus-associated TCR beta chains recognize cytomegalovirus antigens. Assigning TCR associations to individual alleles was difficult when HLA alleles, especially DR and DQ, strongly co-occurred. Sequencing depth was assumed to be roughly uniform across donors in the presence/absence analyses, though that assumption may not hold. A further reported finding was that TCR beta sequences accurately predicted the HLA-A and HLA-B alleles for most subjects in the first cohort. Because HLA typing was unavailable for some donors at each locus, only the typed subset was used in association tests. Only TCR beta chains were sequenced in this cohort, and the absence of alpha or paired-chain data limited detectable features. According to the authors, the approach could potentially be generalized to other disease states and immunological phenotypes. At a false discovery rate of 0.05, a later analysis linked 16,951 TCR beta sequences to specific HLA alleles.

The CDR3 runs 14 residues from the cysteine to the phenylalanine. Just the 42-base CDR3 DNA is kept, in frame starting at base 1. Trimming leaves V shorter by 10 bases and J shorter by 4 bases, with the junction holding 9 bases beyond the gene matches. The germline V gene sets CDR1 to WSHSY and CDR2 to SAAADI. Library generation was performed with the immunoSEQ multiplex PCR assay. A mixture of 60 forward primers for TCR Vbeta segments and 13 reverse primers for TCR Jbeta segments was used in the multiplex PCR. A multiplex PCR assay on genomic DNA amplified the CDR3 region of rearranged TCR beta genes. Amplified TCR beta libraries were sequenced as 87-base-pair reads on the Illumina HiSeq System. The authors' pipeline ran thus. In a later analysis, 77 million or so unique TCR beta chains were counted across the 666 repertoires, and roughly 11 million of these chains were shared by at least two donors. A nearest-neighbor algorithm error-corrected the raw reads and collapsed the reads into unique sequences, merging closely related sequences to remove PCR and sequencing errors. CDR3 sequences were aligned to IMGT reference sequences to assign V, D and J gene segments. Each retained sequence needed at least a six-nucleotide match to both a V gene segment and a J gene segment. Rearrangements were classified as productive when the CDR3 lacked stop codons and remained in frame with V and J, and all other rearrangements were classified as non-productive. CDR3 was defined by IMGT convention, running from the second conserved V-encoded cysteine to the conserved J-encoded phenylalanine. The earlier analysis of fewer than 750 of the donors excluded sequences that lacked an unambiguous match to a single V gene segment. An earlier analysis of almost 600 of the donors classified V segments as functional when productive rearrangements were above 56.7% and as segregating when the standard deviation between donors was above 5%. To diagnose cytomegalovirus status from the catalog of TCR beta chain sequences, a statistical classification framework was built. In a later analysis, TCR nucleotide sequences were compared against IMGT/GENE-DB human TR gene sequences so that V and J genes could be assigned. In a later analysis, CDR3 sequences and most-parsimonious VDJ recombination scenarios were assigned using the TCRdist pipeline. In a later analysis, each TCR beta chain was defined by its CDR3 amino acid sequence together with its V-gene family, and reads lacking a unique V-gene family were excluded. As a way to deal with suspected cross-contamination and a sequencing artifact, a later analysis dropped 500 to 700 nucleotide sequences that were highly shared and had low generation probability. In a later analysis, a clonal expansion index was calculated for each public chain from normalized within-repertoire ranks of inferred template counts. A later analysis computed generation probabilities with a VDJ recombination model fitted to out-of-frame rearrangements, and checked the results against IGoR. A later analysis scored TCR-TCR, TCR-HLA and TCR-CMV co-occurrence with hypergeometric tests, applying a repertoire-size bias correction to TCR pairs. A later analysis estimated false discovery rates by permuting HLA or CMV assignments 20 times. In a later analysis, co-occurring TCRs were grouped using DBSCAN, with TCRdist sequence similarity added in when clustering inside HLA-allele-positive subsets. Repertoires with fewer than 30,000 or more than 120,000 public chains, plus five repertoires with anomalous nucleotide sharing, were excluded from co-occurrence clustering. In TCRdb, the immuneACCESS table is reduced to in-frame sequences with V and J assigned. These tables do not hold every clone; where another copy was compared, an unresolved V gene accounts for under half, and the others remain unexplained. The V and J calls and clone size are taken from that table; D and trimming were inferred from the DNA. The sample table lists around 160,000 clones, 65% to 80% of them with a count of one. The top ten clones comprise roughly 2.8% of the sample.

The cohort was made up of approximately 670 healthy bone marrow donors. At the time of sampling, every cohort member was nominally healthy, though immune exposures that went unrecorded were likely present. The donor tested CMV seropositive and was one of the 289 seropositive cohort members. A peripheral blood sample was collected from each donor, and TCR beta sequencing was performed on peripheral blood mononuclear cells. The Qiagen DNeasy Blood Extraction Kit was used to extract genomic DNA from the blood cell samples. The clonotype was recovered from a woman in her forties in good health and CMV-seropositive. Recombination linked TRBV10-2 to TRBJ1-4; 7 junctional bases match TRBD1. The sample consisted of PBMCs. The CDR3 protein is CANLRQGNNEKLFF. Here is the DNA: TGCGCCAACCTTCGACAGGGAAATAATGAAAAACTGTTTTTT.